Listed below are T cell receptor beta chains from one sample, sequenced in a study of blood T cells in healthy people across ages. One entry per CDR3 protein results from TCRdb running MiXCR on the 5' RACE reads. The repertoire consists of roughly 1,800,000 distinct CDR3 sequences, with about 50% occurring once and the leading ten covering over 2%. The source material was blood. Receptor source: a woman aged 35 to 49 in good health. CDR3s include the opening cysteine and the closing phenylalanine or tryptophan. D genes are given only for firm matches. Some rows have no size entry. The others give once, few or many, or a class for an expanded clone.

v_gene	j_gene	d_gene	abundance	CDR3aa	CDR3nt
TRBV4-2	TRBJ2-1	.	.	CASSQARGTYNNEQFF	TGTGCCAGCAGCCAAGCGCGGGGGACATATAACAATGAGCAGTTCTTC
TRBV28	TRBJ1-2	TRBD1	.	CASSFYTGASGYTF	TGTGCCAGCAGTTTCTATACAGGGGCATCTGGCTACACCTTC
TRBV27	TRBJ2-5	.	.	CASSLWQGRKETQYF	TGTGCCAGCAGTTTATGGCAGGGGAGGAAAGAGACCCAGTACTTC
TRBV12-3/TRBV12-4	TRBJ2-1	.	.	CASSLIVYEQFF	TGTGCCAGCAGTTTAATCGTTTATGAGCAGTTCTTC
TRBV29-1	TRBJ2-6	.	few	CSAQTASGANVLTF	TGCAGCGCCCAGACCGCCTCTGGGGCCAACGTCCTGACTTTC
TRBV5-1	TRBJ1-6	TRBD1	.	CASSLGTGGSSYNSPLHF	TGCGCCAGCAGCCTCGGGACAGGAGGAAGCTCCTATAATTCACCCCTCCACTTT
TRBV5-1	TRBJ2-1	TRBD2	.	CASGLANEQFF	TGCGCCAGCGGACTAGCGAATGAGCAGTTCTTC
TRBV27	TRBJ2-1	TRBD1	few	CASSSNRGYNEQFF	TGTGCCAGCAGTTCAAACAGGGGTTACAATGAGCAGTTCTTC
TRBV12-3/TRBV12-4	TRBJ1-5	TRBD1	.	CASSLEGTGNQPQHF	TGTGCCAGCAGCTTAGAGGGGACAGGGAATCAGCCCCAGCATTTT
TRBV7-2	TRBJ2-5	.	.	CASSLEGPTIQETQYF	TGTGCCAGCAGCTTAGAAGGCCCAACAATCCAAGAGACCCAGTACTTC
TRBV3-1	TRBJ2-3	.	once	CASSRITGTDTQYF	TGTGCCAGCAGCCGGATTACAGGGACAGATACGCAGTATTTT
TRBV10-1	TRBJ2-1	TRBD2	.	CASSDERGAGNEQFF	TGCGCCAGCAGTGATGAGCGGGGAGCGGGTAATGAGCAGTTCTTC
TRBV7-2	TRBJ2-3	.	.	CASSLFPGASTDTQYF	TGTGCCAGCAGCTTATTCCCAGGGGCGAGCACAGATACGCAGTATTTT
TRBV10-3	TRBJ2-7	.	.	CAISESVVPSYEQYF	TGTGCCATCAGTGAGTCAGTGGTCCCCTCCTACGAGCAGTACTTC
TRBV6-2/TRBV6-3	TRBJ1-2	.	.	CASGDGGGYTF	TGTGCCAGCGGAGACGGAGGTGGCTACACCTTC
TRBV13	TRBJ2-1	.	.	CASSFQFDSYNEQFF	TGTGCCAGCAGCTTTCAATTCGATTCCTACAATGAGCAGTTCTTC
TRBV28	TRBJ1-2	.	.	CASSPEDVLGGFYGYTF	TGTGCCAGCAGTCCTGAAGATGTCCTTGGGGGGTTCTATGGCTACACCTTC
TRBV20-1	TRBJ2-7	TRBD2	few	CSARPGGYEQYF	TGCAGTGCTAGACCGGGGGGTTACGAGCAGTACTTC
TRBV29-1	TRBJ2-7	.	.	CSAQARGPYNEQYF	TGCAGCGCTCAAGCCAGGGGACCCTACAATGAGCAGTACTTC
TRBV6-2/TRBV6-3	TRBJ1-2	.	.	CASSYGQGKSSYDGYTF	TGTGCCAGCAGTTACGGGCAGGGAAAATCCTCTTACGATGGCTACACCTTC
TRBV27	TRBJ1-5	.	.	CASSLSIRGGSVNQPQHF	TGTGCCAGCAGTTTATCGATAAGAGGGGGGAGTGTAAATCAGCCCCAGCATTTT
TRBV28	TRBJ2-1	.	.	CASSSGTLQQFF	TGTGCCAGCAGTTCCGGGACTCTTCAGCAGTTCTTC
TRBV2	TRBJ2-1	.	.	CAILGGVPYNEQFF	TGTGCCATTCTCGGGGGAGTTCCTTACAATGAGCAGTTCTTC
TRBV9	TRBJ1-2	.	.	CASSVDDGYTF	TGTGCCAGCAGCGTAGATGATGGCTACACCTTC
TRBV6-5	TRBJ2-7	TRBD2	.	CASTRTSGAKSYEQYF	TGTGCCAGCACCCGAACTAGCGGGGCCAAGTCCTACGAGCAGTACTTC
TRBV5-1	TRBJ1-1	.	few	CASSLRTMNTEAFF	TGCGCCAGCAGCTTGAGGACGATGAACACTGAAGCTTTCTTT
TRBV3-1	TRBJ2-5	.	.	CASSHRTRAREEAQYF	TGTGCCAGCAGCCACCGGACACGCGCCCGTGAGGAGGCCCAGTACTTC
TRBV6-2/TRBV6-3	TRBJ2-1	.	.	CASRGGVGIEQFF	TGTGCCAGCAGGGGCGGGGTGGGGATTGAGCAGTTCTTC
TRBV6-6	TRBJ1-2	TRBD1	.	CASSYSDREHGYTF	TGTGCCAGCAGTTACTCGGACAGGGAACATGGCTACACCTTC
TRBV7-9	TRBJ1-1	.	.	CASSLDQGITEAFF	TGTGCCAGCAGCTTAGACCAGGGGATCACTGAAGCTTTCTTT
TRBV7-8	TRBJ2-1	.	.	CASSTERISYNEQFF	TGTGCCAGCAGCACCGAGCGGATCTCCTACAATGAGCAGTTCTTC
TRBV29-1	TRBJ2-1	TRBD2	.	CSVEGERGGYNEQFF	TGCAGCGTTGAAGGCGAGCGGGGGGGTTACAATGAGCAGTTCTTC
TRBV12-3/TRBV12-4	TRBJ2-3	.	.	CASSLAPGVSTDTQYF	TGTGCCAGCAGTTTAGCTCCCGGGGTCAGCACAGATACGCAGTATTTT
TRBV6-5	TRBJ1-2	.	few	CASIDTNYGYTF	TGTGCCAGCATAGACACCAACTATGGCTACACCTTC
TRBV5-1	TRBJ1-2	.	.	CASSLGEGRHGYTF	TGCGCCAGCAGCTTGGGGGAGGGACGACATGGCTACACCTTC
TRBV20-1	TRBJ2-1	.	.	CSAWELRINNEQFF	TGCAGTGCTTGGGAGCTTAGAATCAACAATGAGCAGTTCTTC
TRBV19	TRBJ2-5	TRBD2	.	CASSMSGGPGRQETQYF	TGTGCCAGTAGTATGAGCGGGGGGCCTGGGAGGCAAGAGACCCAGTACTTC
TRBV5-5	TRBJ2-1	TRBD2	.	CASSAFAGAYNEQFF	TGTGCCAGCAGCGCGTTCGCGGGGGCCTACAATGAGCAGTTCTTC
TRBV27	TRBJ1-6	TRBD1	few	CASRGQGPSYNSPLHF	TGTGCCAGCAGAGGACAGGGGCCCTCCTATAATTCACCCCTCCACTTT
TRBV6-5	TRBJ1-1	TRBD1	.	CASRSTGGLNTEAFF	TGTGCCAGCAGGTCTACAGGGGGCCTGAACACTGAAGCTTTCTTT
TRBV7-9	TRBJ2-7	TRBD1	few	CASSLGQGNDEQYF	TGTGCCAGCAGCTTAGGACAGGGAAACGACGAGCAGTACTTC
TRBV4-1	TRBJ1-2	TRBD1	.	CASSPRVSRDRGQGYGYTF	TGCGCCAGCAGCCCCCGGGTGTCCCGGGACAGGGGGCAAGGCTATGGCTACACCTTC
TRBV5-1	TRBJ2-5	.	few	CASYDRKETQYF	TGCGCCAGCTACGACAGAAAAGAGACCCAGTACTTC
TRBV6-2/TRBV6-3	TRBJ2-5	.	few	CASSYGGALYQETQYF	TGTGCCAGCAGTTACGGTGGGGCCTTGTACCAAGAGACCCAGTACTTC
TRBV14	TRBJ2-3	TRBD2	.	CASSLGTIGDTQYF	TGTGCCAGCAGCCTCGGGACTATAGGGGATACGCAGTATTTT
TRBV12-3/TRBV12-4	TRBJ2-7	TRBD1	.	CASSLSTGVKEQYF	TGTGCCAGCAGTTTATCGACAGGGGTTAAGGAGCAGTACTTC
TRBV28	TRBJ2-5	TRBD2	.	CASSLIRSLAGGGEQYF	TGTGCCAGCAGTTTAATCCGTTCTCTAGCGGGGGGAGGAGAGCAGTACTTC
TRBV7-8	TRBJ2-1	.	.	CASSLVPSAALDEQFF	TGTGCCAGCAGCTTAGTCCCTTCGGCAGCGCTCGATGAGCAGTTCTTC
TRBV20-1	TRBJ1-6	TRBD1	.	CSARDSGQGNSPLHF	TGCAGTGCTAGAGATTCTGGACAGGGAAACTCACCCCTCCACTTT
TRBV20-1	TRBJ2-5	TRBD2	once	CSARGRGLAWPETQYF	TGCAGTGCTAGGGGGCGGGGACTAGCGTGGCCAGAGACCCAGTACTTC
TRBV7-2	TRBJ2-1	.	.	CASSLPTNFNEQFF	TGTGCCAGCAGCTTGCCGACTAATTTCAATGAGCAGTTCTTC
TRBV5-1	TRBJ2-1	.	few	CASSSNHGNEQFF	TGCGCCAGCAGTTCGAACCACGGGAATGAGCAGTTCTTC
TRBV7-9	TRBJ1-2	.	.	CTSSLLREEVLYGYTF	TGTACCAGCAGCTTACTCAGGGAAGAGGTGCTCTATGGCTACACCTTC
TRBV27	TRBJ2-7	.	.	CASSPIGGFSYEQYF	TGTGCCAGCAGTCCCATCGGCGGCTTCTCCTACGAGCAGTACTTC
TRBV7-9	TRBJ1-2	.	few	CASSLGRQGLNYGYTF	TGTGCCAGCAGCTTAGGCCGGCAGGGCCTCAACTATGGCTACACCTTC
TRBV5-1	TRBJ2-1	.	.	CASSFRIGAGEQFF	TGCGCCAGCAGCTTTCGGATTGGGGCAGGTGAGCAGTTCTTC
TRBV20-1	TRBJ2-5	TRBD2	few	CSARSGTRSQETQYF	TGCAGTGCTAGATCGGGGACTAGGAGCCAAGAGACCCAGTACTTC
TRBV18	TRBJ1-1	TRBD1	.	CASSRSGGDTEAFF	TGTGCCAGCTCACGGTCAGGGGGGGACACTGAAGCTTTCTTT
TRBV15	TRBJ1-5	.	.	CATSRVGGQPQHF	TGTGCCACCAGCAGAGTTGGGGGGCAGCCCCAGCATTTT
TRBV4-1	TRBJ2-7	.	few	CASSQGVNYEQYF	TGCGCCAGCAGCCAAGGGGTGAACTACGAGCAGTACTTC